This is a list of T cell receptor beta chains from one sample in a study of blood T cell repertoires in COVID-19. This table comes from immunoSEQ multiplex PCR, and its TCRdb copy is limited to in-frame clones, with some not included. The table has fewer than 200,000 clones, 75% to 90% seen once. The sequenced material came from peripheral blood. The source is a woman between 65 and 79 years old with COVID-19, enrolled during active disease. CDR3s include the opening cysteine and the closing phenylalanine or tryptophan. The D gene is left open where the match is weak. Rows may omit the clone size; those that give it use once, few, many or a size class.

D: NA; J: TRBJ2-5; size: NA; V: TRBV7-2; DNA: TGTGCCAGCAGGCCCGGGGTTGGAACCATCATAGAGACCCAGTACTTC; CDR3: CASRPGVGTIIETQYF
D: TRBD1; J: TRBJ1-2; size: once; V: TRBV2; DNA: TGTGCCAGCAGTGAAGGGACAGGCAGTAACTATGGCTACACCTTC; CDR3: CASSEGTGSNYGYTF
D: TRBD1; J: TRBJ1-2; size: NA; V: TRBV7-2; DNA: TGTGCCAGCAGCCCCACCCCCGGGACAGATCTAAACCGTATCTATGGCTACACCTTC; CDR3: CASSPTPGTDLNRIYGYTF
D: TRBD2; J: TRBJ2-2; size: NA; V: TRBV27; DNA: TGTGCCAGCAGATCTTTTCTAGCGGGAGCGCGGGAGCTGTTTTTT; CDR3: CASRSFLAGARELFF
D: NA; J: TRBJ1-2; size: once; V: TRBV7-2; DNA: TGTGCCAGCAGCTTAGACAGGGCCGTCTATGGCTACACCTTC; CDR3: CASSLDRAVYGYTF
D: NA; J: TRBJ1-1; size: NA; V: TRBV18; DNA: TGTGCCAGCTCACCTCAAAAGAACACTGAAGCTTTCTTT; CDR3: CASSPQKNTEAFF
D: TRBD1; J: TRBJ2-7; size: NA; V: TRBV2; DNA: TGTGCCAGCAGTGAAAGGACAGGCGAGCTTAAAAGGGGCTACGAGCAGTACTTC; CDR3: CASSERTGELKRGYEQYF
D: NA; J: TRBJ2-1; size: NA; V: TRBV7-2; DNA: TGTGCCAGCAGCTTAGCCTCACTCCATAGCGGAGGGGACTACAATGAGCAGTTCTTC; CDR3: CASSLASLHSGGDYNEQFF
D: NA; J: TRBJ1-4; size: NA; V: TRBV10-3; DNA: TGTGCCATCAGCCCTACGCGCGAAAAACTGTTTTTT; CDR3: CAISPTREKLFF
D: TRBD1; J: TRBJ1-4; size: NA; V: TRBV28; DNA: TGTGCCAGCAGTTTCCTCAGGACAGGCCCTGGTAATGAAAAACTGTTTTTT; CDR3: CASSFLRTGPGNEKLFF
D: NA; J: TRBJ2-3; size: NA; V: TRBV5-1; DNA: TGCGCCAGCAGCTTGGCTAGCGCGAACACAGATACGCAGTATTTT; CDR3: CASSLASANTDTQYF
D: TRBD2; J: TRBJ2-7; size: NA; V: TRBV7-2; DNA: TGTGCCAGCAGCTTAGCGCGGCCGGGACTAGGTTACGAGCAGTACTTC; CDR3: CASSLARPGLGYEQYF
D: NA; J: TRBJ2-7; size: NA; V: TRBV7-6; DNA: TGTGCCAGCAGCTTAGGTCAGGGGATCGAGCAGTACTTC; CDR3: CASSLGQGIEQYF
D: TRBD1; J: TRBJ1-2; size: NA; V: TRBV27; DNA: TGTGCCAGCAGTTTCGCCGAGACAGGGCCCTCGGTCTATGGCTACACCTTC; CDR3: CASSFAETGPSVYGYTF
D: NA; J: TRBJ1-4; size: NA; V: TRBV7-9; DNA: TGTGCCGGAATGGAGGGTGAAAAACTGTTTTTT; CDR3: CAGMEGEKLFF
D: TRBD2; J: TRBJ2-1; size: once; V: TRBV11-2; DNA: TGTGCCAGCAGCCCCATCCCGACGGGAGGGCGTCAATACAATGAGCAGTTCTTC; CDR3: CASSPIPTGGRQYNEQFF
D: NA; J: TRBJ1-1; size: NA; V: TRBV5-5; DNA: TGTGCCAGCAGCTTCGGGGGGAGCGGGACTGAAGCTTTCTTT; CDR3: CASSFGGSGTEAFF
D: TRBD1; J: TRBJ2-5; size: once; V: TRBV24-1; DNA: TGTGCCACCAGTGTCCCCCCAGGTGGCAGGGGGCCGGAGACCCAGTACTTC; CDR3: CATSVPPGGRGPETQYF
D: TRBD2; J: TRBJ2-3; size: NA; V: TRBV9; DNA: TGTGCCAGCAGTTACTTGGGACTAGCGGGGGCAGATACGCAGTATTTT; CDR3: CASSYLGLAGADTQYF
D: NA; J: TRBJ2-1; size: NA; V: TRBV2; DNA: TGTGCCAGCAGTCAACTACCCAGCTCCTACAATGAGCAGTTCTTC; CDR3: CASSQLPSSYNEQFF
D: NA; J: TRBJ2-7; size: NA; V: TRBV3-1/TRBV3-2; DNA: TGTGCCAGCAGCTGGGGGGACTCCACCTACGAGCAGTACTTC; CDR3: CASSWGDSTYEQYF
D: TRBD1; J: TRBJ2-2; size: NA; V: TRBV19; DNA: TGTGCCAGTTCAGTAGGGGGCGTGGGGGAGCTGTTTTTT; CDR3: CASSVGGVGELFF
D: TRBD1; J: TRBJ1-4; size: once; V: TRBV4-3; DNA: TGCGCCAGCAGCCAAGCGGGAGAGGGGGCAGAAAAACTGTTTTTT; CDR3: CASSQAGEGAEKLFF
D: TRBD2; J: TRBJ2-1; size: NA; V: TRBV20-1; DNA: TGCAGTGCTAGTGGGGCGGGAGGAGGGGGGCCCTCCTACAATGAGCAGTTCTTC; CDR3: CSASGAGGGGPSYNEQFF
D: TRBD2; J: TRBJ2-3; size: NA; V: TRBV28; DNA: TGTGCCAGCAGTTCCCCGTTGCGGGAGCTCAAGTATTTT; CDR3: CASSSPLRELKYF
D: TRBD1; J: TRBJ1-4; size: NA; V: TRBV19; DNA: TGTGCCAGTAGTACCCGGGACAGGCTAGAAAAACTGTTTTTT; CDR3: CASSTRDRLEKLFF
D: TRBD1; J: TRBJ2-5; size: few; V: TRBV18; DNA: TGTGCCAGCTCCCCCGGGGGGACAGGGGGCGACCAGTACTTC; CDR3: CASSPGGTGGDQYF
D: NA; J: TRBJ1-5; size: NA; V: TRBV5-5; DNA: TGTGCCAGCAGCTCCGACGGAAGCGCCAATCAGCCCCAGCATTTT; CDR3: CASSSDGSANQPQHF
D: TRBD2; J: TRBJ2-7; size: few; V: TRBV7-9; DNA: TGTGCCAGCAGCTTAGATTGGTCCGGGGGGTACGAGCAGTACTTC; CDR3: CASSLDWSGGYEQYF
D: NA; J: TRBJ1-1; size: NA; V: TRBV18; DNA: TGTGCCAGCTCCTCGGACAGACTGAACACTGAAGCTTTCTTT; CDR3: CASSSDRLNTEAFF
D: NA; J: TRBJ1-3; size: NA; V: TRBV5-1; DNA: TGCGCCAGCAGCTTGGCAGGTGGGGGCTATGGAAACACCATATATTTT; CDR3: CASSLAGGGYGNTIYF
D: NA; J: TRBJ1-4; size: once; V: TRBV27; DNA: TGTGCCAGCAGGACTCTTCGGGGGGCTAGTGAAAAACTGTTTTTT; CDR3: CASRTLRGASEKLFF
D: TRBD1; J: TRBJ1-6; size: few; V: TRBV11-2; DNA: TGTGCCAGCAGCCAAGTCGGACAGGGGAATTCACCCCTCCACTTT; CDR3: CASSQVGQGNSPLHF
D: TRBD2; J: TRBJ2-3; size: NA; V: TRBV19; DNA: TGTGCCAGTAGTACTGGACTAGCTGTTAGTAGTACAGATACGCAGTATTTT; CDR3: CASSTGLAVSSTDTQYF
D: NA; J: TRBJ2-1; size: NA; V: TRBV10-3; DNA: TGTGCCATCAGTGAGTCAATCCCCCAAGGGGGCAATGAGCAGTTCTTC; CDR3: CAISESIPQGGNEQFF
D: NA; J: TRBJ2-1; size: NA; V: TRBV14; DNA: TGTGCCAGCAACCCTCGTGCCAGCGGCCTTTACAATGAGCAGTTCTTC; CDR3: CASNPRASGLYNEQFF
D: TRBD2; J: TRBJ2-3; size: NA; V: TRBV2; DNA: TGTGCCAGCAGTGAAGAGGGACTAGCGGGAGTCGCAGATACGCAGTATTTT; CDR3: CASSEEGLAGVADTQYF
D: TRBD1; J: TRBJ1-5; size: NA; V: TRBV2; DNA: TGTGCCAGCAGGGACAGGGTCGGAGGACAGCCCCAGCATTTT; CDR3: CASRDRVGGQPQHF
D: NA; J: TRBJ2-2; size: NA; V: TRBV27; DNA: TGTGCCAGCAGTTTACTCTTCGCCGGGGAGCTGTTTTTT; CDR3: CASSLLFAGELFF